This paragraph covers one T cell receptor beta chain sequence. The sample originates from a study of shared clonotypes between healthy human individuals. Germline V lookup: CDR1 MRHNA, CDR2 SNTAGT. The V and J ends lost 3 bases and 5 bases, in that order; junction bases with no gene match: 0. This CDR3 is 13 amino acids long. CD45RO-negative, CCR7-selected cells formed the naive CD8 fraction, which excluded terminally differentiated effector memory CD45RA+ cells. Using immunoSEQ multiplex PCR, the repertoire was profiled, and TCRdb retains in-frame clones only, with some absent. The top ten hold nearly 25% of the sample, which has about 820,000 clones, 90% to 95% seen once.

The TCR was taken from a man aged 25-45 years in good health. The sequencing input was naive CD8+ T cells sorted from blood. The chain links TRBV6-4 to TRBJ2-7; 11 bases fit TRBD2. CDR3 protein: CASSETSGNEQYF. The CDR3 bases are TGTGCCAGCAGTGAGACTAGCGGGAACGAGCAGTACTTC.